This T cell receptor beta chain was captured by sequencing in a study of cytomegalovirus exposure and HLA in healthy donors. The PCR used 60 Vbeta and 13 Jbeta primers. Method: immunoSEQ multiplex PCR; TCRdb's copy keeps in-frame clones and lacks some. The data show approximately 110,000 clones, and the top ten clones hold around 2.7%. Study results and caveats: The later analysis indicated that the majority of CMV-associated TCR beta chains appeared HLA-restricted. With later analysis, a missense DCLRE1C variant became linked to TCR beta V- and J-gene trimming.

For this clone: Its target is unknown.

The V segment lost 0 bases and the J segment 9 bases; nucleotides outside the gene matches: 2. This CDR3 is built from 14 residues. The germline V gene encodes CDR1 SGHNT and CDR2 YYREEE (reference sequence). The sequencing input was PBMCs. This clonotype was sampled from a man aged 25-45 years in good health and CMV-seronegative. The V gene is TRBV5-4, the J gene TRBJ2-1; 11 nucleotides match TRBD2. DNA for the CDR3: TGTGCCAGCAGCTTGGATCTAGCGGGAGGTGAGCAGTTCTTC. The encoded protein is CASSLDLAGGEQFF.